Detailed here is one T cell receptor (beta chain). Authors' data handling: Amplified reference gene primers provided the basis for estimating nucleated cell counts. Generated by immunoSEQ multiplex PCR, the TCRdb table keeps only in-frame clones and is missing some. D and trimming were read from the DNA, whereas the V and J calls and clone size are those reported in that table. Among 200,000 to 250,000 clones listed, approximately 78% were seen once. This specimen comes from a study of blood T cell repertoires in COVID-19. Looking at the study overall: Whether acute or convalescent, the COVID-19 samples came from the United States, Italy and Spain. Sources were T cells, B-cell-depleted T cells, or PBMCs; the material itself was cDNA or gDNA.

CDR3 length equals 12 residues. Trimming pared 3 bases from V and 4 bases from J, leaving 7 bases between. The receptor comes from a woman older than 75 with COVID-19, enrolled during active disease. The sequenced sample was peripheral blood. The chain links TRBV12-3 or TRBV12-4 to TRBJ2-7; D remains ambiguous. The CDR3 DNA reads as TGTGCCAGCAGTTTTTGGCAGTACGAGCAGTACTTC. It encodes CASSFWQYEQYF.